This TCR beta chain was identified in a study of shared clonotypes between healthy human individuals. Germline V gene lookup returns CDR1 MNHEY and CDR2 SMNVEV (reference sequence). The CDR3 covers 13 residues. V shed 5 bases and J shed 4 bases, with 11 bases lying between them. Naive CD45RA+ and memory CD45RA-negative subsets were split from CD4+ cells. Sequencing used immunoSEQ multiplex PCR; TCRdb keeps in-frame clones, though not all of them. The table lists a few million clones, just under 95% of them singletons. The clonotype originates from a man younger than 30 in good health. Some clones in this sample may be carry-over from other donors' samples. The sequenced material came from naive CD4+ T cells from PBMCs. Subset specified: CD45RA+ positively selected. This chain links TRBV27 with TRBJ2-5; D remains ambiguous. This chain's CDR3 is CASSGRARETQYF. In DNA, the CDR3 is TGTGCCAGCAGTGGAAGGGCTAGAGAGACCCAGTACTTC.